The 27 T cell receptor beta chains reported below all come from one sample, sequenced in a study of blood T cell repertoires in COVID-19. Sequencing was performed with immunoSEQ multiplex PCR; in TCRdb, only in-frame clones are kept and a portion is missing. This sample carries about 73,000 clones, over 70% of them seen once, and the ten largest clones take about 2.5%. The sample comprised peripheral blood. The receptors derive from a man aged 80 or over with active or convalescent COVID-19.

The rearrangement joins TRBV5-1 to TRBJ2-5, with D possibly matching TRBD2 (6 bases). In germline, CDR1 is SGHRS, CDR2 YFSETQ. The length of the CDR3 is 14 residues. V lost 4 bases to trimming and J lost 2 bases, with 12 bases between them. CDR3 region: CASSSGWDQETQYF. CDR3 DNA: TGCGCCAGCAGCAGCGGGTGGGATCAAGAGACCCAGTACTTC. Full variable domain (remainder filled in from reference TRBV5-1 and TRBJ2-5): KAGVTQTPRYLIKTRGQQVTLSCSPISGHRSVSWYQQTPGQGLQFLFEYFSETQRNKGNFPGRFSGRQFSNSRSEMNVSTLELGDSALYLCASSSGWDQETQYFGPGTRLLVL.

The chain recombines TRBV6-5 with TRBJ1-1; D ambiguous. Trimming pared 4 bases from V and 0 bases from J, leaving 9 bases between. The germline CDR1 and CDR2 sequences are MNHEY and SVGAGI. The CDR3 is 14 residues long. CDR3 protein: CASSSNSLNTEAFF. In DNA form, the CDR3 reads TGTGCCAGCAGTTCCAACAGTTTGAACACTGAAGCTTTCTTT.

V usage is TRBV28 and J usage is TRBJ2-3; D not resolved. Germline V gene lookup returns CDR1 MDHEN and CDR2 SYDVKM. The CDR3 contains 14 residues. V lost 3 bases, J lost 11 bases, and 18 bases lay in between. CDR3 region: CASSFRGPRRGQYF. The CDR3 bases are TGTGCCAGCAGTTTTCGTGGGCCCCGGCGTGGGCAGTATTTT.

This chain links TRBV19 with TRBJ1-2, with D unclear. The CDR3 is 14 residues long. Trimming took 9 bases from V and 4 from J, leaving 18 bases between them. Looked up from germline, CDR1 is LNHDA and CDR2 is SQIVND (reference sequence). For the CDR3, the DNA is TGTGCCAGCCGCCCGGGTGCGGGAGGCTATGGCTACACCTTC. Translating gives CASRPGAGGYGYTF.

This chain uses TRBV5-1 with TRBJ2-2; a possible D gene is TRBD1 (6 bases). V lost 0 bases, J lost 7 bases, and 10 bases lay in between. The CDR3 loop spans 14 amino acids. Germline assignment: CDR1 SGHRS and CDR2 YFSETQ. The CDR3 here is CASSLDRVDGELFF. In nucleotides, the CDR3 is TGCGCCAGCAGCTTGGACAGGGTGGACGGGGAGCTGTTTTTT. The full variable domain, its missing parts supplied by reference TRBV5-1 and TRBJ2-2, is KAGVTQTPRYLIKTRGQQVTLSCSPISGHRSVSWYQQTPGQGLQFLFEYFSETQRNKGNFPGRFSGRQFSNSRSEMNVSTLELGDSALYLCASSLDRVDGELFFGEGSRLTVL.

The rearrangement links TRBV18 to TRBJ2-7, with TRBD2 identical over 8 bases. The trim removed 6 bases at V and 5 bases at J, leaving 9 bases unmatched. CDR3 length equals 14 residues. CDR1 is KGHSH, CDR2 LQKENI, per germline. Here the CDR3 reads CASSNREGSHEQYF. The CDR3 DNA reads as TGTGCCAGCTCGAACCGGGAGGGTTCCCACGAGCAGTACTTC. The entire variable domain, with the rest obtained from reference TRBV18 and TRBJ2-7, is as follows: NAGVMQNPRHLVRRRGQEARLRCSPMKGHSHVYWYRQLPEEGLKFMVYLQKENIIDESGMPKERFSAEFPKEGPSILRIQQVVRGDSAAYFCASSNREGSHEQYFGPGTRLTVT.

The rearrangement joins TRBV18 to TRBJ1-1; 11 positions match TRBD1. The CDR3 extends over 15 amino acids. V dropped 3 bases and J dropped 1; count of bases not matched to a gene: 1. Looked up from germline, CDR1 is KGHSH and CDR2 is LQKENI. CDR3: CASSPGQGANTEAFF. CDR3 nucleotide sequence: TGTGCCAGCTCACCCGGACAGGGGGCGAACACTGAAGCTTTCTTT.

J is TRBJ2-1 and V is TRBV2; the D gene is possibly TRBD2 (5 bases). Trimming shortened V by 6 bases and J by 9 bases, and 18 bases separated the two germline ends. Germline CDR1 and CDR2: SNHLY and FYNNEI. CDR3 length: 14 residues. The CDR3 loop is CASSYGLNLREQFF. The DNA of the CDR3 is TGTGCCAGCAGCTACGGACTCAATCTCCGTGAGCAGTTCTTC.

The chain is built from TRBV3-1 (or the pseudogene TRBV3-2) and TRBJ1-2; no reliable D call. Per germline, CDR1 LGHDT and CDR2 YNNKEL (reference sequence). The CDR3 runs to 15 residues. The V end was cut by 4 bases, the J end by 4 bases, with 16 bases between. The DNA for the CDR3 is TGTGCCAGCAGCCTCTCAGGTCCTACCCCCTATGGCTACACCTTC. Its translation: CASSLSGPTPYGYTF.

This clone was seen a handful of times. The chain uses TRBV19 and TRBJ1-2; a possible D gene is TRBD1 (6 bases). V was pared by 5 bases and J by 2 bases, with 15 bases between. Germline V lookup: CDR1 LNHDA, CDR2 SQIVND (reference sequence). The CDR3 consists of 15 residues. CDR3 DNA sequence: TGTGCCAGTAGTGCGCCGGGACAACCAAACTATGGCTACACCTTC. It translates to CASSAPGQPNYGYTF.

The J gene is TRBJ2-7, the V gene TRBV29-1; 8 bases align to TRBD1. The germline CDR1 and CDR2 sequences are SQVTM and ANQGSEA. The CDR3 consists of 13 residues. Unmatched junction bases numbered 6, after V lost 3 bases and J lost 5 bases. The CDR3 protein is CSVEGDRPDEQYF. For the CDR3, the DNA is TGCAGCGTTGAGGGGGACAGGCCGGACGAGCAGTACTTC.

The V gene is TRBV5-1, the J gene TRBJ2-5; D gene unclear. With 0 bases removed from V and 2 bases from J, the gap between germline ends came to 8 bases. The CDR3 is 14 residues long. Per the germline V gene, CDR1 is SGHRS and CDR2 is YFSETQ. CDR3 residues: CASSLGPKQETQYF. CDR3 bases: TGCGCCAGCAGCTTGGGTCCAAAACAAGAGACCCAGTACTTC.

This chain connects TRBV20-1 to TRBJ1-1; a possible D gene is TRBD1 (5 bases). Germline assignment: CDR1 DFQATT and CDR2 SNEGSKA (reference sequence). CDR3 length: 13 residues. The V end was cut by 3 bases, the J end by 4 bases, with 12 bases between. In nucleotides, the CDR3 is TGCAGTGCTAGTAAGACAGCGAGCACTGAAGCTTTCTTT. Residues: CSASKTASTEAFF.

In DNA, the CDR3 is TGTGCCAGCGACCGGGCCAGCGGCTCTTACATTCAGTACTTC. This gives the protein CASDRASGSYIQYF. The rearrangement uses TRBV6-5 and TRBJ2-4, with D perhaps matching TRBD2 (5 bases). Germline values: CDR1 MNHEY, CDR2 SVGAGI. The CDR3 runs 14 residues. The germline V and J ends were trimmed by 8 bases and 8 bases, with 19 bases remaining between them.

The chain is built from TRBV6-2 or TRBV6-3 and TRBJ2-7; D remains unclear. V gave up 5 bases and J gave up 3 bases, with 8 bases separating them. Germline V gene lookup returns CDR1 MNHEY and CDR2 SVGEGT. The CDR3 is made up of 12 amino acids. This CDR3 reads CASSPTDYEQYF. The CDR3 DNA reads TGTGCCAGCAGTCCCACTGACTACGAGCAGTACTTC.

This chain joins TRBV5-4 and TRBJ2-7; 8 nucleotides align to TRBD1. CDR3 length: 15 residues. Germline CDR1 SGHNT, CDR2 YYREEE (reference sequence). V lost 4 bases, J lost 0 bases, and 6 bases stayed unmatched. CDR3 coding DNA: TGTGCCAGCAGCCGCGCCGGGACAGGCTCCTACGAGCAGTACTTC. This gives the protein CASSRAGTGSYEQYF.

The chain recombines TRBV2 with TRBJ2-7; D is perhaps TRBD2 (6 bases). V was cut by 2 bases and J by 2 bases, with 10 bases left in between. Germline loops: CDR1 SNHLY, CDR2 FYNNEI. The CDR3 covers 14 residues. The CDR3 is CASSESGVPYEQYF. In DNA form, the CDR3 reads TGTGCCAGCAGTGAATCGGGGGTGCCCTACGAGCAGTACTTC.

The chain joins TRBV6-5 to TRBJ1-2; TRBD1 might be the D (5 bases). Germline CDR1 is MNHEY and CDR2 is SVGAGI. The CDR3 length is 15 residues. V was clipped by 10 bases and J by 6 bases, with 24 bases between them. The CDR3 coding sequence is TGTGCCACTACTAGTGGCGGGGCTGATTTACATGGCTACACCTTC. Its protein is CATTSGGADLHGYTF.

The CDR3 DNA is TGTGCCTGGGCCCGGGACAGGGACACTGAAGCTTTCTTT. Translated: CAWARDRDTEAFF. V gene TRBV30 combines with J gene TRBJ1-1, with 9 positions matching TRBD1. Per germline, CDR1 GTSNPN and CDR2 SVGIG (reference sequence). V shed 5 bases, J shed 3 bases, and the junction held 4 bases outside the gene matches. The CDR3 spans 13 residues.

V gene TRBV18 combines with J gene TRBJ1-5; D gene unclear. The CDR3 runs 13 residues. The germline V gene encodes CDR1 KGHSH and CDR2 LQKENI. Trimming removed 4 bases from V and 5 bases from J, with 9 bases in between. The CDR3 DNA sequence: TGTGCCAGCTCACGAGACACAGATCAGCCCCAGCATTTT. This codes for CASSRDTDQPQHF.

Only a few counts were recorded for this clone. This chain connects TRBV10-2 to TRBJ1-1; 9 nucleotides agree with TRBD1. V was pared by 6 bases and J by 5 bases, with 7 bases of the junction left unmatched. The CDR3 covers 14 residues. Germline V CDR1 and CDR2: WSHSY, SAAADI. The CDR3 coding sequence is TGCGCCAGCAGAACAGGGGGCGCTTTGACTGAAGCTTTCTTT. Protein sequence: CASRTGGALTEAFF.

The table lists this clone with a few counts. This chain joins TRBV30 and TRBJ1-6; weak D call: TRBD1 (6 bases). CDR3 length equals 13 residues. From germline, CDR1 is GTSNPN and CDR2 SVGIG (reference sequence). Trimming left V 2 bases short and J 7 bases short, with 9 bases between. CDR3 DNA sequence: TGTGCCTGGAGTCTACAGGGAAATTCACCCCTCCACTTT. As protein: CAWSLQGNSPLHF.

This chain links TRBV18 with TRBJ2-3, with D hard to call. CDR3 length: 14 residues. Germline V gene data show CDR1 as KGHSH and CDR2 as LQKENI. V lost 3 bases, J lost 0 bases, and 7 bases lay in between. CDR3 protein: CASSPSTSTDTQYF. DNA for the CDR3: TGTGCCAGCTCACCTAGTACTAGCACAGATACGCAGTATTTT.

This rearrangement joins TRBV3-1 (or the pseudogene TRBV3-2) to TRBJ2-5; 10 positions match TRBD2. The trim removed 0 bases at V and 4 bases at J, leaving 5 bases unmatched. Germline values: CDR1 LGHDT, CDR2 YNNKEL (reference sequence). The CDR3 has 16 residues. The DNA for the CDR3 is TGTGCCAGCAGCCAAGATCCGGCTAGCGGGGGAGAGACCCAGTACTTC. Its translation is CASSQDPASGGETQYF.

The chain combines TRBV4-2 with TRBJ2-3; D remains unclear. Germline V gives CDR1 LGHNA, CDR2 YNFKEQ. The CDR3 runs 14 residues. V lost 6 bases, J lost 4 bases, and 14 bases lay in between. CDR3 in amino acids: CASSQRSGADTQYF. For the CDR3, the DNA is TGTGCCAGCAGTCAACGTTCAGGTGCAGATACGCAGTATTTT.

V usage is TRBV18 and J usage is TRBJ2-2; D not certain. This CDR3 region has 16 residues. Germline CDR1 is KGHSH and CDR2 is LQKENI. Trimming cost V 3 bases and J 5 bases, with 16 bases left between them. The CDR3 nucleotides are TGTGCCAGCTCACCCGTCGAGAACAGAATGACCGGGGAGCTGTTTTTT. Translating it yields CASSPVENRMTGELFF.

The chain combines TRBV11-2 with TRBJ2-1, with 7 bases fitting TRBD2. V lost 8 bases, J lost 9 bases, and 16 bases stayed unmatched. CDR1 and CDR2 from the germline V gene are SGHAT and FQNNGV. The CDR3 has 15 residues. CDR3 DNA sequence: TGTGCCAGCCGGTGGGCGGGAGCCAAAGCCAGTGAGCAGTTCTTC. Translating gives CASRWAGAKASEQFF.